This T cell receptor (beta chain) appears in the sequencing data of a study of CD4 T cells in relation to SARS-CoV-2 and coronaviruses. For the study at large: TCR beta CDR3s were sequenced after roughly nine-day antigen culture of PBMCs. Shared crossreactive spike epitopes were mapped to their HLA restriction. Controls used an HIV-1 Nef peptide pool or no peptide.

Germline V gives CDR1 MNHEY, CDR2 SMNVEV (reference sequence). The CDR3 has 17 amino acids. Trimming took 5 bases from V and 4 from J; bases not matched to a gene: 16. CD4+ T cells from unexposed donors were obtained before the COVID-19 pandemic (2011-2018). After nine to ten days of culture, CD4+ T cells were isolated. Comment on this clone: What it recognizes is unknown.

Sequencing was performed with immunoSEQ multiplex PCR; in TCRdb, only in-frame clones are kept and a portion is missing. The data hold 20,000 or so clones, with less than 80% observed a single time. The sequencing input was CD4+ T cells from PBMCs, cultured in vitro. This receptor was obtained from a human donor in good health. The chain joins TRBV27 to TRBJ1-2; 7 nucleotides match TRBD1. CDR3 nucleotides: TGTGCCAGCAGTCCAAGGCCGGGACAGCGAATTTTCTATGGCTACACCTTC. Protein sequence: CASSPRPGQRIFYGYTF.